Listed below are T cell receptor beta chains from one sample, sequenced in a study of T cells in Graves' hyperthyroidism and ophthalmopathy. From the multiplex PCR reads, TCRdb called clonotypes with MiXCR, one entry per CDR3 protein. Among some 250,000 distinct CDR3 sequences listed, 14% to 15% were seen once. Sequenced material: blood. The source of these receptors is a woman aged 40 to 50 with Graves' hyperthyroidism that later progressed to Graves' ophthalmopathy. Each CDR3 is given with its conserved first and last residue. A D gene is named only where the DNA matches it firmly. Clone size is given for some rows only: seen once, a few or many times, or a class if the clone is expanded.

size	V	D	length	J	CDR3	DNA
few	TRBV6-5	TRBD1	15	TRBJ2-7	CASSYPSGTGFEQYF	TGTGCCAGCAGTTACCCCTCAGGGACAGGGTTTGAGCAGTACTTC
.	TRBV28	.	14	TRBJ1-6	CASGQSSYNSPLHF	TGTGCCAGCGGACAGAGCTCCTATAATTCACCCCTCCACTTT
few	TRBV20-1	TRBD2	16	TRBJ2-5	CSAETGPSGGQETQYF	TGCAGTGCCGAAACCGGGCCAAGCGGGGGCCAAGAGACCCAGTACTTC
.	TRBV19	TRBD1	14	TRBJ1-5	CASSMGQSNQPQHF	TGTGCCAGTAGTATGGGACAGAGCAATCAGCCCCAGCATTTT
many	TRBV14	.	13	TRBJ2-2	CASSQQGTGELFF	TGTGCCAGCAGCCAACAGGGCACCGGGGAGCTGTTTTTT
many	TRBV10-2	.	12	TRBJ1-6	CASSEPNSPLHF	TGCGCCAGCAGTGAGCCGAATTCACCCCTCCACTTT
many	TRBV20-1	.	11	TRBJ2-1	CSATPHYEQFF	TGCAGTGCCACCCCCCACTATGAGCAGTTCTTC
many	TRBV13	TRBD2	15	TRBJ2-7	CASSLPSGGPHEQYF	TGTGCCAGCAGCCTGCCGTCGGGAGGGCCCCACGAGCAGTACTTC
few	TRBV11-2	.	14	TRBJ2-7	CASSLEGNVYEQYF	TGTGCCAGCAGCTTAGAGGGGAACGTCTACGAGCAGTACTTC
.	TRBV3-1	.	15	TRBJ2-7	CASSQGEGTGLGQYF	TGTGCCAGCAGCCAAGGAGAAGGGACGGGGCTCGGGCAGTACTTC
many	TRBV28	.	13	TRBJ2-3	CASRQTWGDTQYF	TGTGCCAGCAGGCAGACATGGGGAGATACGCAGTATTTT
.	TRBV5-1	TRBD2	16	TRBJ2-1	CASSLETSGRFNEQFF	TGCGCCAGCAGCTTGGAAACTAGCGGGAGATTCAATGAGCAGTTCTTC
few	TRBV11-2	.	15	TRBJ2-3	CASSLVGTGRNTQYF	TGTGCCAGCAGCTTAGTCGGCACAGGGCGAAATACGCAGTATTTT
few	TRBV28	.	16	TRBJ2-3	CASSHLLRQDTDTQYF	TGTGCCAGCAGTCACCTGCTGCGACAGGACACAGATACGCAGTATTTT
.	TRBV6-4	.	13	TRBJ1-2	CASSDSGDYGYTF	TGTGCCAGCAGTGACTCGGGGGACTATGGCTACACCTTC
few	TRBV3-1	TRBD2	15	TRBJ2-3	CASSPTSDGTDTQYF	TGTGCCAGCAGCCCCACTAGCGATGGGACAGATACGCAGTATTTT
.	TRBV11-3	TRBD1	15	TRBJ2-1	CASSFGTATYNEQFF	TGTGCCAGCAGCTTCGGGACAGCTACCTACAATGAGCAGTTCTTC